Listed here are 12 T cell receptor beta chains from one sample, sequenced in a study of Graves' ophthalmopathy and Graves' hyperthyroidism. For repertoire sequencing, the TCR beta CDR3 regions were amplified from RNA transcripts. The workflow started with a first-round RT-PCR run with HTBI primers and then moved on to a second-round multiplex PCR. Using its own MiXCR run on the multiplex PCR reads, TCRdb lists one record per CDR3 protein. Of about 550,000 distinct CDR3 sequences in the sample, less than 40% were seen once. The sequenced sample was peripheral blood or thyroid tissue (not recorded which). All receptors come from an adult man with Graves' hyperthyroidism.

V and J are TRBV29-1 and TRBJ1-1; D gene unclear. V was cut by 8 bases and J by 2 bases, with 12 bases left in between. The CDR3 length is 12 residues. Looked up from germline, CDR1 is SQVTM and CDR2 is ANQGSEA. The CDR3 bases are TGCAGCTTGGCCGTGGAAAACACTGAAGCTTTCTTT. Amino acids: CSLAVENTEAFF.

The genes are TRBV12-3 or TRBV12-4 and TRBJ1-1, with D possibly being TRBD1 (6 bases). The CDR3 extends over 14 amino acids. With 5 bases removed from V and 1 base from J, the gap between germline ends came to 11 bases. The CDR3 coding sequence is TGTGCCAGCAGTGCACAGGGACCGAACACTGAAGCTTTCTTT. Residues: CASSAQGPNTEAFF.

Of note for this clonotype: Germline and junction disagree at one end, which may indicate a read error. This chain joins TRBV3-1 and TRBJ1-2; 12 nucleotides line up with TRBD1. Germline values: CDR1 LGHDT, CDR2 YNNKEL (reference sequence). The CDR3 sequence is 17 residues long. The CDR3 coding sequence is TGTGCCAGCAGCCAATTAGCCGGGACAGGGGGCGACTATGGCTACGCCTTC. Translated: CASSQLAGTGGDYGYAF.

V is TRBV6-5 and J is TRBJ1-2; TRBD1 might be the D (5 bases). There are 14 residues in the CDR3. V lost 6 bases, J lost 7 bases, and 18 bases lay in between. The germline V gene has CDR1 MNHEY and CDR2 SVGAGI. This CDR3 reads CASRRGDSSGGYTF. The CDR3 DNA reads TGTGCCAGCAGAAGGGGCGATTCGTCAGGTGGCTACACCTTC.

This clonotype occurred many times. The gene calls are TRBV7-2 and TRBJ2-5, with D possibly matching TRBD2 (6 bases). With 5 bases removed from V and 1 base from J, the gap between germline ends came to 14 bases. The CDR3 has 15 residues. Germline values: CDR1 SGHTA, CDR2 FQGNSA. The CDR3 protein is CASSPTPGLQETQYF. As DNA, the CDR3 is TGTGCCAGCAGCCCTACCCCGGGACTCCAAGAGACCCAGTACTTC.

This clonotype was counted many times. This chain joins TRBV24-1 and TRBJ2-5, with 9 bases matching TRBD1. This CDR3 has 16 residues. V gave up 4 bases and J gave up 0 bases; unmatched junction bases: 5. Germline CDR1 is KGHDR and CDR2 is SFDVKD. CDR3 region: CATSDPGTGYQETQYF. CDR3 nucleotide sequence: TGTGCCACCAGTGACCCCGGGACAGGGTACCAAGAGACCCAGTACTTC.

This clonotype has at least ten counts. The chain recombines TRBV20-1 with TRBJ2-5, with TRBD2 matching over 10 bases. The CDR3 has 15 residues. With V trimmed by 0 bases and J by 4 bases, 5 bases remained unmatched. Germline CDR1 reads DFQATT; CDR2 reads SNEGSKA (reference sequence). The CDR3 nucleotides read TGCAGTGCTAGAGATCCTAGCGGGGGAGGAGAGACCCAGTACTTC. Translation: CSARDPSGGGETQYF.

This clonotype has at least ten counts. This chain links TRBV7-6 with TRBJ2-5; 9 nucleotides line up with TRBD1. Germline V gene lookup returns CDR1 SGHVS and CDR2 FNYEAQ. The CDR3 has 15 amino acids. V lost 1 base and J lost 2; bases outside the gene matches: 2. CDR3 DNA: TGTGCCAGCAGCTTAGGTGACAGGGGGCAAGAGACCCAGTACTTC. Translation gives CASSLGDRGQETQYF.

Ten or more counts support this clonotype. V is TRBV5-8 and J is TRBJ2-7; 7 positions agree with TRBD1. The CDR3 totals 13 residues. V shed 4 bases and J 3 bases; nucleotides not matched to a gene: 4. Looked up from germline, CDR1 is SGHTS and CDR2 is YDEGEE. Here the CDR3 DNA reads TGTGCCAGCAGCGGCCAGGGGGTCTACGAGCAGTACTTC. Translating it yields CASSGQGVYEQYF.

In this sample, this clonotype turned up many times. This chain joins TRBV4-2 and TRBJ1-6, with no clear D. V lost 0 bases and J lost 4, with 4 bases in between. This CDR3 has 14 amino acids. From germline, CDR1 is LGHNA and CDR2 YNFKEQ. CDR3 bases: TGTGCCAGCAGCCAAGAAGGGTATAATTCACCCCTCCACTTT. Its protein is CASSQEGYNSPLHF.

Turning to this clonotype: One junction end disagrees with the germline gene, perhaps due to a read error. The gene calls are TRBV2 and TRBJ1-5; 8 bases align to TRBD1. Germline V gives CDR1 SNHLY, CDR2 FYNNEI. The CDR3 totals 13 residues. Written as DNA, the CDR3 is TGTGCCAGGAGTGACAGGGGAGGTCAGCCCCAGCATTTT. The encoded protein is CARSDRGGQPQHF.

In its sample, this clonotype was seen many times. The rearrangement joins TRBV7-9 to TRBJ2-5; tentatively, D is TRBD2 (5 bases). Trimming shortened V by 5 bases and J by 5 bases, and 15 bases separated the two germline ends. CDR1 and CDR2 from the germline V gene are SEHNR and FQNEAQ (reference sequence). The CDR3 totals 14 residues. CDR3 protein: CASSADGGVETQYF. The CDR3 region has the DNA TGTGCCAGCAGCGCCGACGGAGGTGTGGAGACCCAGTACTTC.